The source of this T cell receptor beta chain is a study of cytomegalovirus exposure and HLA in healthy donors. The PCR ran on 60 Vbeta and 13 Jbeta primers. Sequencing was performed with immunoSEQ multiplex PCR; in TCRdb, only in-frame clones are kept and a portion is missing. Found here are approximately 220,000 clones, approximately 80% of them singletons; the top ten hold under 0.85%. In germline, CDR1 is SEHNR, CDR2 FQNEAQ (reference sequence). This CDR3 contains 14 residues. Trimming removed 0 bases from V and 3 bases from J; junction bases left unmatched: 0. The genes are TRBV7-9 and TRBJ2-7; 9 positions match TRBD1. The material sequenced was PBMCs. The clonotype was recovered from a boy aged 2 to 10 in good health and CMV-seronegative. As DNA, the CDR3 is TGTGCCAGCAGCTTAGCGGGACAGGGCTACGAGCAGTACTTC. Translated: CASSLAGQGYEQYF. The full variable domain, with the rest looked up from reference TRBV7-9 and TRBJ2-7, is DTGVSQNPRHKITKRGQNVTFRCDPISEHNRLYWYRQTLGQGPEFLTYFQNEAQLEKSRLLSDRFSAERPKGSFSTLEIQRTEQGDSAMYLCASSLAGQGYEQYFGPGTRLTVT.